A single sample is the source of the 32 T cell receptor beta chains below, sequenced in a study of CD8+ T cells in alopecia areata. It was with CD4, CD8alpha, NKG2D, NKG2ACE and other markers that pooled cutaneous lymph node cells were sorted. Extracted RNA was reverse transcribed into cDNA, the sequencing template. The data were produced by immunoSEQ multiplex PCR, yet TCRdb's version contains in-frame clones alone and is incomplete. Recorded here are about 270,000 clones, none singletons. The material sequenced was CD4+ T cells sorted from a lymph node. These receptors came from a C3H/HeJ mouse with alopecia areata. For the strain, the MHC haplotype given is H2-k.

A note on this clone: Genes here carry mouse names. With the read ending 4 residues before the CDR3 end, the germline J gene is used to fill in that end. At the DNA level, this CDR3 is encoded by other sequences in the same sample as well. The chain carries TRBV13-1 and TRBJ2-5; TRBD1 aligns across 9 bases. The CDR3 is 14 amino acids. From germline, CDR1 is NSHNY and CDR2 SYGAGN. V lost 4 bases and J lost 3; bases outside the gene matches: 3. The CDR3: CASSPGTGQDTQYF. CDR3 bases read: TGTGCCAGCAGTCCCGGGACAGGGCAAGAC.

This clone turned up a few times. Gene names are mouse gene names. The CDR3 end lies 4 residues beyond the end of the read and is filled in from the germline J gene. V is TRBV17 and J is TRBJ2-2; the D gene is possibly TRBD1 (6 bases). CDR1 is MNHDT, CDR2 YYDKIL, per germline. The CDR3 is 15 residues long. Between the trimmed V and J ends, which lost 3 bases and 4 bases, there was a span of 12 bases. CDR3 loop: CASSSTGSSTGQLYF. The sequenced CDR3 bases are TGTGCTAGCAGTAGTACAGGGAGTAGCACCGGG.

This clone was observed a handful of times. The gene names here belong to mouse. The sequenced part of the CDR3 DNA is TGTGCCAGCGGTGAGACATACACA. Its translation is CASGETYT. The full CDR3 is CASGETYTEVFF. This chain links TRBV13-2 with TRBJ1-1; D not certain. The observed sequence ends 4 residues before the CDR3 terminus, with the missing tail filled in from the germline J gene. V was clipped by 2 bases and J by 3 bases, with 5 bases between them. This CDR3 is built from 12 residues. Germline values: CDR1 NNHNN, CDR2 SYGAGS (reference sequence).

In regard to this clone: A much more abundant neighbour one base away suggests this may be a read error. Gene names and germline refer to mouse. The missing CDR3 end, 4 residues past where the read stops, is filled in from the germline J gene. In the same sample, other DNA sequences code for this CDR3. The chain links TRBV19 to TRBJ2-7; 8 nucleotides line up with TRBD1. Germline CDR1 and CDR2: FNHDT and SITEND (reference sequence). The CDR3 contains 11 residues. CDR3: CASRDRDEQYF. Incomplete CDR3 DNA: TGTGCCAGCAGGGACAGGGAT.

Note on this clone: Germline and genes: mouse. The read terminates 4 residues before the CDR3 end, so the remaining end is supplied by the germline J gene. The gene calls are TRBV13-2 and TRBJ2-2; 8 nucleotides align to TRBD1. CDR1 and CDR2 (germline): NNHNN, SYGAGS (reference sequence). This CDR3 is built from 13 residues. Trimming at V came to 3 bases and at J to 6 bases, leaving 1 base not matched to a gene. CDR3 DNA (partial): TGTGCCAGCGGTGTACAGGGGGCCGGG. Encoded protein: CASGVQGAG. The whole CDR3 reads CASGVQGAGQLYF.

A few counts support this clone. Gene names and germline match the mouse. Read coverage stops 4 residues before the CDR3 terminus; the germline J gene supplies the remainder. Other DNA sequences of this sample code for an identical CDR3. The J gene is TRBJ2-1, the V gene TRBV19; TRBD1 aligns across 7 bases. Germline trimming cut 5 bases from V and 4 bases from J; bases unmatched to any gene: 6. Germline CDR1 and CDR2: FNHDT and SITEND (reference sequence). This CDR3 contains 14 residues. The CDR3 region is CASSRQGRYAEQFF. The CDR3 DNA, read in part, is TGTGCCAGCAGCAGACAGGGAAGGTATGCT.

Concerning this clone itself: The genes are named according to mouse. The CDR3 end falls 4 residues outside the read, so it is completed with the germline J gene. V usage is TRBV13-3 and J usage is TRBJ2-7; 7 positions agree with TRBD1. The V and J ends lost 3 bases and 2 bases, in that order; junction bases with no gene match: 2. CDR1 and CDR2 (germline): NNHDY, SYVADS. The CDR3 covers 13 residues. The chain's CDR3 is CASSGQGPYEQYF. The DNA read from the CDR3 is TGTGCCAGCAGTGGACAGGGTCCCTAT.

A remark on this clone: Gene names refer to mouse genes. The observed sequence ends 4 residues before the CDR3 terminus, with the missing tail filled in from the germline J gene. V is TRBV13-1 and J is TRBJ2-3, with 8 bases matching TRBD1. The CDR3 runs 15 residues. Per germline, CDR1 NSHNY and CDR2 SYGAGN. J was trimmed by 0 bases and V by 3 bases; bases with no gene match: 3. CDR3 sequence reads: CASSGGQDSAETLYF. The sequenced part of the CDR3 DNA is TGTGCCAGCAGTGGGGGACAGGATAGTGCAGAA.

Points on this clone: Germline and genes here are mouse. The observed sequence ends 4 residues before the CDR3 terminus, with the missing tail filled in from the germline J gene. This sample includes further DNA sequences coding for the same CDR3. The V and J genes are TRBV13-3 and TRBJ2-1; 9 bases are shared with TRBD2. Per germline, CDR1 NNHDY and CDR2 SYVADS. CDR3 length: 15 residues. V lost 0 bases and J lost 3; bases outside the gene matches: 1. CDR3 sequence reads: CASSDALGGYAEQFF. Partial CDR3 DNA: TGTGCCAGCAGTGATGCACTGGGGGGCTATGCT.

Comment on this clone: Given a much more abundant clone one base away, this may be a read error. The gene symbols are mouse symbols. The CDR3 end is not reached by the read, which stops 4 residues before it; the germline J gene fills it in. The rearrangement uses TRBV19 and TRBJ2-3, with 10 nucleotides matching TRBD1. Looked up from germline, CDR1 is FNHDT and CDR2 is SITEND (reference sequence). V lost 5 bases and J lost 0; bases outside the gene matches: 3. This CDR3 contains 15 residues. CDR3 loop: CASRDRGSSAETLYF. Incomplete CDR3 DNA: TGTGCCAGCAGGGACAGGGGGTCTAGTGCAGAA.

Worth noting for this clone: Mouse germline and gene names are used. The CDR3 reads CASSHLTGGVYNSPLYF. The CDR3 bases that were read are TGTGCCAGCAGCCACCTAACAGGGGGAGTTTATAATTCGCCC. The chain employs TRBV5 and TRBJ1-6; TRBD1 agrees at 8 bases. The read falls 3 residues short of the CDR3 end, and the missing part is taken from the germline J gene. TRBJ1-6 is sorted into the ORF group, with uncertain function. V lost 3 bases to trimming and J lost 4 bases; unmatched junction nucleotides: 8. Looked up from germline, CDR1 is LGHNA and CDR2 is YNLKQL (reference sequence). This CDR3 comprises 17 residues.

For this clone: The genes and germline here are from mouse. The read is 4 residues too short to cover the CDR3 end, so that end is filled in from the germline J gene. The gene calls are TRBV29 and TRBJ2-3; TRBD1 is a possible D gene (5 bases). The CDR3 loop spans 13 amino acids. Per germline, CDR1 MSHET and CDR2 SYDVDS. Deletions cut 6 bases from V and 1 base from J, with 8 bases between. Here the CDR3 reads CASRRGGAETLYF. Partial CDR3 DNA: TGTGCTAGCAGAAGGGGAGGTGCAGAA.

This clone was counted only a few times. Genes and germline are mouse. Read data end 4 residues before the CDR3 end; the end is taken from the germline J gene. V and J are TRBV1 and TRBJ1-1; no firm D call. The V end was cut by 0 bases, the J end by 1 base, with 9 bases between. The CDR3 is made up of 15 amino acids. The V gene's germline CDR1 is NSQYPW and CDR2 LRSPGD (reference sequence). Partial CDR3 DNA: TGCACCTGCAGTGCAGATCGATGGGGGAACACA. Protein: CTCSADRWGNT. The whole CDR3 reads CTCSADRWGNTEVFF.

This clone turned up a few times. These gene names are mouse names. Here the CDR3 reads CASRQGRNTEVFF. The CDR3 DNA, read in part, is TGTGCCAGCAGACAGGGGAGGAACACA. This chain connects TRBV19 to TRBJ1-1; 7 bases are a match to TRBD1. The read finishes 4 residues shy of the CDR3 end, and the germline J gene is used to complete it. CDR1 is FNHDT and CDR2 is SITEND in the germline V gene (reference sequence). Unmatched junction bases numbered 2, after V lost 5 bases and J lost 1 base. CDR3 size: 13 residues.

About this clone itself: Genes and germline are mouse. The read is 3 residues too short to cover the CDR3 end, so that end is filled in from the germline J gene. The V and J genes are TRBV19 and TRBJ1-6; 7 positions agree with TRBD1. TRBJ1-6 is given ORF status, its function remaining uncertain. The CDR3 totals 14 residues. Losses at the gene ends were 6 bases for V and 6 bases for J; bases not matched to a gene: 6. Germline V gene lookup returns CDR1 FNHDT and CDR2 SITEND (reference sequence). The DNA read from the CDR3 is TGTGCCAGCACCTCACAGGGGTTTAATTCGCCC. Protein sequence: CASTSQGFNSP. The full CDR3 protein is CASTSQGFNSPLYF.

Turning to this clone: Germline and genes: mouse. The missing CDR3 end, 4 residues past where the read stops, is filled in from the germline J gene. Within the sample, other DNA sequences also encode this same CDR3. The rearrangement uses TRBV13-1 and TRBJ2-4; D remains unclear. CDR3 length: 13 amino acids. Germline CDR1 and CDR2: NSHNY and SYGAGN. The ends were cut back, 3 bases at V and 0 bases at J, with 5 bases in the middle. CDR3 sequence: CASSAGSQNTLYF. The part of the CDR3 DNA that was read is TGTGCCAGCAGTGCAGGTAGTCAAAAC.

A remark on this clone: Gene names denote mouse genes. The CDR3 end is not reached by the read, which stops 4 residues before it; the germline J gene fills it in. The rearrangement links TRBV31 to TRBJ2-3; 10 bases align to TRBD2. After removal of 2 bases from V and 0 bases from J, the junction contained 8 bases not matched to a gene. Germline V lookup: CDR1 GKSSPN, CDR2 SITVG. The CDR3 is made up of 17 amino acids. Incomplete CDR3 DNA: TGTGCCTGGAGTTCAAACTGGGGGGGGCGGAGTGCAGAA. It yields the protein CAWSSNWGGRSAE. The complete CDR3 protein is CAWSSNWGGRSAETLYF.

Remarks on this clone: Gene names refer to mouse genes. The CDR3 is CASSEGQGGGQNTLYF. The sequenced part of the CDR3 DNA is TGTGCCAGCAGTGAGGGACAGGGAGGGGGTCAAAAC. The V call is TRBV13-3, the J call TRBJ2-4; 9 nucleotides line up with TRBD1. Sequencing ends 4 residues short of the CDR3 end; the germline J gene provides the rest. The CDR3 spans 16 residues. Looked up from germline, CDR1 is NNHDY and CDR2 is SYVADS. Trimming took 2 bases from V and 1 from J; bases not matched to a gene: 5.

A few counts support this clone. Gene names are the mouse ones. The read terminates 4 residues before the CDR3 end, so the remaining end is supplied by the germline J gene. This chain joins TRBV31 and TRBJ2-7; TRBD2 might be the D (6 bases). The CDR3 is 13 residues long. Germline V CDR1 and CDR2: GKSSPN, SITVG. Trimming took off 8 bases at V and 0 bases at J, with 14 bases between the two ends. CDR3 sequence reads: CARWLGSSYEQYF. The sequenced CDR3 bases are TGTGCCCGATGGCTGGGGAGCTCCTAT. The entire variable domain, with the rest obtained from reference TRBV31 and TRBJ2-7, is as follows: AQTIHQWPVAEIKAVGSPLSLGCTIKGKSSPNLYWYWQATGGTLQQLFYSITVGQVESVVQLNLSASRPKDDQFILSTEKLLLSHSGFYLCARWLGSSYEQYFGPGTRLTVL.

A word on this clone: The germline and genes are mouse ones. Read coverage stops 4 residues before the CDR3 terminus; the germline J gene supplies the remainder. The chain has TRBV13-2 and TRBJ2-5; possible D gene TRBD1, 7 bases. This CDR3 spans 15 amino acids. Germline V gives CDR1 NNHNN, CDR2 SYGAGS (reference sequence). The CDR3 spells CASGDVGGGGDTQYF. Incomplete CDR3 DNA: TGTGCCAGCGGTGATGTAGGAGGGGGCGGGGAC.

This clone was counted between two and nine times. The genes are named according to mouse. The read ends 4 residues shy of where the CDR3 ends; the end is completed using the germline J gene. The chain uses TRBV13-2 and TRBJ2-3; 7 nucleotides align to TRBD1. Germline loops: CDR1 NNHNN, CDR2 SYGAGS (reference sequence). V trimming: 5 bases; J trimming: 0 bases; junction bases outside the gene matches: 9. This CDR3 spans 16 amino acids. CDR3 region: CASGASGTASAETLYF. Partial CDR3 DNA: TGTGCCAGCGGGGCTTCCGGGACAGCTAGTGCAGAA.

This clone was found a few times. The gene names here belong to mouse. The part of the CDR3 DNA that was read is TGTGCCTGGAGTCTATCCTGGGACTGGAAAGAC. It translates to CAWSLSWDWKD. The complete CDR3 protein is CAWSLSWDWKDTQYF. This sequence joins TRBV31 and TRBJ2-5, with 8 bases that match TRBD2. With the read ending 4 residues before the CDR3 end, the germline J gene is used to fill in that end. The CDR3 runs 15 residues. The germline V gene has CDR1 GKSSPN and CDR2 SITVG. The complete variable domain, with remaining parts taken from reference TRBV31 and TRBJ2-5, reads AQTIHQWPVAEIKAVGSPLSLGCTIKGKSSPNLYWYWQATGGTLQQLFYSITVGQVESVVQLNLSASRPKDDQFILSTEKLLLSHSGFYLCAWSLSWDWKDTQYFGPGTRLLVL.

This clone was found many times. Any gene name here is a mouse gene name. CDR3 DNA (partial): TGTGCCAGCAGTAAGGCTGGGGTGAGTGCAGAA. Protein product: CASSKAGVSAE. The full-length CDR3 reads as CASSKAGVSAETLYF. The V call is TRBV19, the J call TRBJ2-3; tentative D call: TRBD2 (6 bases). Read sequence stops 4 residues before the CDR3 end, and the germline J gene provides the missing end. Germline CDR1 reads FNHDT; CDR2 reads SITEND (reference sequence). The CDR3 consists of 15 residues. The V and J ends lost 3 bases and 0 bases respectively, with 11 bases between them.

This clone was observed a handful of times. Being one base from a much bigger clone, this may be a read error. Mouse gene names and germline throughout. Read sequence stops 4 residues before the CDR3 end, and the germline J gene provides the missing end. The rearrangement joins TRBV13-1 to TRBJ1-1; 8 bases agree with TRBD1. In germline, CDR1 is NSHNY, CDR2 SYGAGN. With V trimmed by 3 bases and J by 3 bases, 4 bases remained unmatched. CDR3 size: 14 residues. CDR3 sequence: CASSGTGKDTEVFF. The sequenced CDR3 bases are TGTGCCAGCAGTGGGACAGGGAAGGACACA.

Comment on this clone: Gene and germline names: mouse. Sequencing ends 4 residues short of the CDR3 end; the germline J gene provides the rest. Distinct nucleotide sequences in the sample also encode this CDR3. J is TRBJ2-3 and V is TRBV19; TRBD1 aligns across 9 bases. In germline, CDR1 is FNHDT, CDR2 SITEND (reference sequence). V trimming: 4 bases; J trimming: 1 base; junction bases outside the gene matches: 4. There are 15 residues in the CDR3. CDR3: CASSPDRGGAETLYF. The sequenced part of the CDR3 DNA is TGTGCCAGCAGTCCCGACAGGGGGGGTGCAGAA.

There are a few counts of this clone. Gene labels here are mouse ones. The read falls 4 residues short of the CDR3 end, and the missing part is taken from the germline J gene. This sequence joins TRBV19 and TRBJ2-1; D is undetermined. CDR1 is FNHDT, CDR2 SITEND, per germline (reference sequence). The CDR3 length is 14 residues. V was pared by 2 bases and J by 0 bases, with 6 bases between. CDR3 DNA (partial): TGTGCCAGCAGTATGAGGGTTAACTATGCT. Protein sequence: CASSMRVNYA. The full-length CDR3 reads as CASSMRVNYAEQFF.

About this clone: The gene names given are mouse names. The sequenced fragment ends 4 residues before the CDR3 boundary, so the rest is inferred from the germline J gene. Other DNA sequences in the same sample also yield this CDR3. V is TRBV1 and J is TRBJ1-1; D is perhaps TRBD1 (5 bases). The CDR3 has 12 residues. The V gene's germline CDR1 is NSQYPW and CDR2 LRSPGD (reference sequence). Incomplete CDR3 DNA: TGCACCTGCAGTGCACCAGGGACA. Amino acids: CTCSAPGT. The full CDR3 protein is CTCSAPGTEVFF.

This clone appeared a few times. Gene names and germline refer to mouse. Read coverage stops 4 residues before the CDR3 terminus; the germline J gene supplies the remainder. The same CDR3 arises from other DNA sequences in this sample as well. This chain uses TRBV1 with TRBJ1-2; D is possibly TRBD1 (6 bases). Deletions cut 0 bases from V and 2 bases from J, with 7 bases between. CDR1 and CDR2 (germline): NSQYPW, LRSPGD (reference sequence). This CDR3 has 14 amino acids. The part of the CDR3 DNA that was read is TGCACCTGCAGTGCAGAAACAGGGAACTCC. Translated, it gives CTCSAETGNS. Given in full, the CDR3 is CTCSAETGNSDYTF. The full variable domain, in which reference TRBV1 and TRBJ1-2 provide the parts outside the CDR3, is VTLLEQNPRWRLVPRGQAVNLRCILKNSQYPWMSWYQQDLQKQLQWLFTLRSPGDKEVKSLPGADYLATRVTDTELRLQVANMSQGRTLYCTCSAETGNSDYTFGSGTRLLVI.

A note on this clone: Genes and germline are mouse. Read sequence stops 4 residues before the CDR3 end, and the germline J gene provides the missing end. Other DNA sequences in this specimen translate into the identical CDR3. The chain couples TRBV13-1 to TRBJ1-2, with 9 bases that match TRBD1. The CDR3 has 14 residues. The germline CDR1 and CDR2 sequences are NSHNY and SYGAGN. V was clipped by 5 bases and J by 0 bases; unmatched bases: 2. CDR3 DNA (partial): TGTGCCAGCAGGAGGACAGGGGCAAACTCC. Amino acid sequence: CASRRTGANS. The full CDR3 protein is CASRRTGANSDYTF.

This clone was found a few times. The gene names here belong to mouse. The CDR3 end lies 4 residues beyond the end of the read and is filled in from the germline J gene. The chain couples TRBV13-2 to TRBJ2-1, with 8 bases lining up with TRBD2. Per the germline V gene, CDR1 is NNHNN and CDR2 is SYGAGS (reference sequence). This CDR3 has 16 amino acids. With V trimmed by 0 bases and J by 0 bases, 2 bases remained unmatched. The DNA read from the CDR3 is TGTGCCAGCGGTGATGCGGGACTGGATAACTATGCT. It yields the protein CASGDAGLDNYA. The whole CDR3 sequence reads CASGDAGLDNYAEQFF.

The table lists this clone with a few counts. Gene names are the mouse ones. The CDR3 is cut off 4 residues early in the read; its end comes from the germline J gene. The chain joins TRBV2 to TRBJ2-2, with D possibly TRBD2 on 6 matching bases. This CDR3 has 15 amino acids. Germline lookup yields CDR1 LGHNA and CDR2 YSYQKL. Between the trimmed V and J ends, which lost 2 bases and 0 bases, there was a span of 7 bases. CDR3 bases read: TGTGCCAGCAGCCAACGGGGGGCAAACACCGGG. The encoded protein is CASSQRGANTG. In full, the CDR3 reads CASSQRGANTGQLYF. Using reference TRBV2 and TRBJ2-2 for the parts outside the CDR3, the full variable domain is DPKIIQKPKYLVAVTGSEKILICEQYLGHNAMYWYRQSAKKPLEFMFSYSYQKLMDNQTASSRFQPQSSKKNHLDLQITALKPDDSATYFCASSQRGANTGQLYFGEGSKLTVL.

Only a few counts were recorded for this clone. The genes are named according to mouse. The read halts 4 residues ahead of the CDR3 end, with the missing end drawn from the germline J gene. The chain recombines TRBV13-1 with TRBJ2-5, with D unresolved. The germline CDR1 and CDR2 sequences are NSHNY and SYGAGN. This CDR3 has 14 residues. The CDR3 loop reads CASSDRDTEDTQYF. CDR3 DNA, as far as it was read: TGTGCCAGCAGTGATAGAGACACCGAAGAC.